This passage covers 8 T cell receptor beta chains from one sample sequenced in a study of T cells in Graves' hyperthyroidism and ophthalmopathy. It was RNA transcripts that yielded the amplified TCR beta CDR3 regions. HTBI primers were the set used in a first-round RT-PCR of the TCR CDR3. In TCRdb, the multiplex PCR reads were re-called with MiXCR into one record per CDR3 protein. The table has some 300,000 distinct CDR3 sequences, about an eighth seen once; the top ten hold roughly 8.5%. The specimen was blood. The receptor set was obtained from a woman in her 30s with Graves' hyperthyroidism that later progressed to Graves' ophthalmopathy.

This clonotype has a count of ten or more. The V gene is TRBV2, the J gene TRBJ1-6, with 9 bases lining up with TRBD1. CDR1 is SNHLY, CDR2 FYNNEI, per germline. The CDR3 contains 15 residues. Trimming at V came to 2 bases and at J to 9 bases, leaving 5 bases not matched to a gene. The chain's CDR3 is CASSENGQGSSPLHF. CDR3 nucleotide sequence: TGTGCCAGCAGTGAAAACGGACAGGGGAGTTCACCCCTCCACTTT.

This clonotype was recorded at least ten times. This chain connects TRBV6-1 to TRBJ2-2; TRBD1 or TRBD2 may be the D gene (6 bases each). Germline V gives CDR1 MNHNS, CDR2 SASEGT. The V end was cut by 2 bases, the J end by 6 bases, with 19 bases between. CDR3 size: 17 residues. CDR3 nucleotides: TGTGCCAGCAGTGAAAATCTCTGGGGGGCTAAGGCCGGGGAGCTGTTTTTT. The encoded protein is CASSENLWGAKAGELFF.

This clonotype was counted ten times or more. The V gene is TRBV5-8, the J gene TRBJ2-7; TRBD2 is a possible D gene (6 bases). The V and J ends lost 6 bases and 5 bases respectively, with 18 bases between them. This CDR3 is 14 amino acids long. Germline V gene sequence: CDR1 SGHTS, CDR2 YDEGEE. CDR3 sequence reads: CASTSEPGSNEQYF. The CDR3 region has the DNA TGTGCCAGCACTAGCGAGCCGGGGTCCAACGAGCAGTACTTC.

This clonotype has ten or more counts. The chain links TRBV2 to TRBJ2-3; 8 nucleotides agree with TRBD2. V shed 8 bases and J 3 bases; nucleotides not matched to a gene: 10. CDR1 and CDR2 from the germline V gene are SNHLY and FYNNEI. This CDR3 is 15 amino acids long. The CDR3 loop reads CASSFGRAGTDTQYF. The CDR3 DNA reads TGTGCCAGCTCTTTCGGGAGGGCCGGGACAGATACGCAGTATTTT.

This clonotype was counted ten times or more. The chain combines TRBV12-3 or TRBV12-4 with TRBJ2-2; 10 nucleotides line up with TRBD1. This CDR3 is built from 15 residues. With 7 bases clipped from V and 6 bases from J, the junction kept 8 bases outside the gene matches. DNA for the CDR3: TGTGCCAGCACCCAATTGACAGGGGGCCCCGGGGAGCTGTTTTTT. This sequence encodes CASTQLTGGPGELFF.

The table lists this clonotype with a few counts. The chain couples TRBV7-2 to TRBJ2-5, with D hard to call. V was pared by 5 bases and J by 1 base, with 11 bases between. The V gene's germline CDR1 is SGHTA and CDR2 FQGNSA. The CDR3 has 14 residues. The CDR3 spells CASSHVASQETQYF. The CDR3 DNA is TGTGCCAGCAGCCACGTGGCGAGCCAAGAGACCCAGTACTTC.

This clonotype was picked up many times. This sequence joins TRBV20-1 and TRBJ2-7, with D perhaps matching TRBD2 (6 bases). Germline CDR1 and CDR2: DFQATT and SNEGSKA (reference sequence). This CDR3 comprises 17 residues. Trimming cost V 4 bases and J 6 bases, with 28 bases left between them. The CDR3 sequence is CSATPGGSGAIRGEQYF. CDR3 DNA: TGCAGTGCTACCCCCGGTGGTAGCGGAGCCATTAGGGGCGAGCAGTACTTC.

This clonotype has at least ten counts. This rearrangement joins TRBV6-2 or TRBV6-3 to TRBJ2-7; no reliable D call. V shed 2 bases and J shed 0 bases, with 8 bases lying between them. Germline V gene lookup returns CDR1 MNHEY and CDR2 SVGEGT. This CDR3 region has 14 residues. This CDR3 is CASSYGQNSYEQYF. The CDR3 bases are TGTGCCAGCAGTTACGGGCAGAACTCCTACGAGCAGTACTTC.